These T cell receptor beta chains were read from a single sample in a study of cytomegalovirus exposure and HLA in healthy donors. The repertoire was sequenced with immunoSEQ multiplex PCR; TCRdb's copy has only in-frame clones and lacks some. This table holds under 140,000 clones, more than 70% found once. Sequencing was done on a sample of PBMCs. These receptors were collected from a woman between 55 and 75 years old in good health and CMV-seropositive. CDR3s include the opening cysteine and the closing phenylalanine or tryptophan. The D gene is left open where the match is weak. A clone size is listed for some rows: how often the clone was seen (once, few, many), or a class if it is expanded.

TRBJ1-4 NA NA TRBV12-5 TGTGCTAGTGCTGTAGGGGGGGGAGGCGAAAAACTGTTTTTT CASAVGGGGEKLFF
TRBJ2-5 NA TRBD1 TRBV29-1 TGCAGCGTGCCACAGGGGAGTTGGGAGACCCAGTACTTC CSVPQGSWETQYF
TRBJ1-2 NA TRBD1 TRBV11-1 TGTGCCAGCAGCTTCTCCAGGGGGCAAGGCTACACCTTC CASSFSRGQGYTF
TRBJ2-7 few NA TRBV19 TGTGCCAGTAGTGCGACAGTCTCCTACGAGCAGTACTTC CASSATVSYEQYF
TRBJ2-3 NA TRBD2 TRBV5-1 TGCGCCAGCAGCCCGTCGCCGTCTACGGCGGGAGTCCTATATACGCAGTATTTT CASSPSPSTAGVLYTQYF
TRBJ1-5 NA TRBD1 TRBV19 TGTGCCAGTAGTATATTATTCGACAGGGATAGCAATCAGCCCCAGCATTTT CASSILFDRDSNQPQHF
TRBJ2-7 NA NA TRBV7-2 TGTGCCAGCAGCCGGGGTGGAGGTAGACCATCCTACGAGCAGTACTTC CASSRGGGRPSYEQYF
TRBJ1-1 NA TRBD1 TRBV19 TGTGCCAGTAGTATAGAGGGACAGGGGTACACTGAAGCTTTCTTT CASSIEGQGYTEAFF
TRBJ1-1 NA NA TRBV11-3 TGTGCCAGCAGCCCCGGAACAGGAAACACTGAAGCTTTCTTT CASSPGTGNTEAFF
TRBJ1-1 NA NA TRBV5-1 TGCGCCAGCAGCGACCCGACGGGGGGGAACACTGAAGCTTTCTTT CASSDPTGGNTEAFF
TRBJ2-3 NA NA TRBV28 TGTGCCAGCAGTTACGGTAAACTAGATACGCAGTATTTT CASSYGKLDTQYF
TRBJ2-1 many TRBD2 TRBV2 TGTGCCGCACGTGGGAGGGCCGTAGATGAGCAGTTCTTC CAARGRAVDEQFF
TRBJ2-3 NA NA TRBV5-6 TGTGCCAGCAGCTTTAGGGGACTCCAACCCGGTGGGAATACGCAGTATTTT CASSFRGLQPGGNTQYF
TRBJ2-3 NA TRBD2 TRBV9 TGTGCCAGCAGCGTAGTCACTAGCGGGATGGGCACAGATACGCAGTATTTT CASSVVTSGMGTDTQYF
TRBJ1-1 NA NA TRBV11-1 TGTGCCAGCAGCTTAGCATTTGCTGACTTAGTGAACACTGAAGCTTTCTTT CASSLAFADLVNTEAFF
TRBJ1-3 NA NA TRBV9 TGTGCCAGCAAAACGACAGGCAACCGGGGGGACACCATATATTTT CASKTTGNRGDTIYF
TRBJ2-7 NA TRBD2 TRBV7-3 TGTGCCAGCAGCTTAGTAGCGGGAGCCCCCTACGAGCAGTACTTC CASSLVAGAPYEQYF
TRBJ1-2 NA TRBD1 TRBV2 TGTGCCAGCAGAGAGAGGGACAGAGGCTACACCTTC CASRERDRGYTF
TRBJ2-1 once NA TRBV14 TGTGCCAGCAGCCTCCGGTCCGCCTACAATGAGCAGTTCTTC CASSLRSAYNEQFF
TRBJ2-1 NA TRBD2 TRBV11-2 TGTGCCAGCAGCGCACTCTCTAGCGGCCGCTCCTACAATGAGCAGTTCTTC CASSALSSGRSYNEQFF
TRBJ2-1 once NA TRBV27 TGTGCCAGCAGTAGGGGTCATGAGCAGTTCTTC CASSRGHEQFF
TRBJ2-4 NA TRBD1 TRBV12-5 TGTGCTAGTGGTCGGGGACAGGGGGATAACATTCAGTACTTC CASGRGQGDNIQYF
TRBJ2-1 NA NA TRBV7-9 TGTGCCAGCAGCCCTCGCCGGGTATACAATGAGCAGTTCTTC CASSPRRVYNEQFF
TRBJ1-1 few NA TRBV6-5 TGTGCCAGCAGGTTTCAGTTGAACACTGAAGCTTTCTTT CASRFQLNTEAFF
TRBJ2-1 NA NA TRBV30 TGTGCCTCGACCCTTGGGGGGAGCTCCTACAATGAGCAGTTCTTC CASTLGGSSYNEQFF
TRBJ2-2 NA NA TRBV7-2 TGTGCCAGCAGCCCACAGGGTTCTAACACCGGGGAGCTGTTTTTT CASSPQGSNTGELFF
TRBJ2-3 NA NA TRBV10-1 TGCGCCAGCAGCCCCGGCGGGCCACGGTATTTT CASSPGGPRYF
TRBJ1-5 NA TRBD1 TRBV29-1 TGCAGCGTCCGGACAGGCTATAGCAATCAGCCCCAGCATTTT CSVRTGYSNQPQHF
TRBJ2-2 NA TRBD1 TRBV10-3 TGTGCCGCCGGGGACAGTCGGGGAACCGGGGAGCTGTTTTTT CAAGDSRGTGELFF